A few counts support the clone carrying this T cell receptor beta chain. These data are taken from a study of T-cell memory formation after mild COVID-19. CDR1 and CDR2 (germline): SNHLY, FYNNEI. Trimming removed 4 bases at V and 5 bases at J, with 6 bases between. The CDR3 sequence is 12 residues long. MiXCR, run by TCRdb on the 5' RACE reads, gives a single entry per CDR3 protein. This table holds hundreds of thousands of distinct CDR3 sequences, 15% to 20% found once. The chain uses TRBV2 and TRBJ1-5, with no clear D. The receptor was isolated from a man between 18 and 35 years old who had mild COVID-19 (a few samples of this study predate the infection). Cell type and time point are not known. Sequencing input: PBMCs or a T cell subset sorted from them (not recorded which). CDR3 amino acids: CASSGGDQPQHF. CDR3 nucleotides: TGTGCCAGCAGTGGCGGTGATCAGCCCCAGCATTTT.